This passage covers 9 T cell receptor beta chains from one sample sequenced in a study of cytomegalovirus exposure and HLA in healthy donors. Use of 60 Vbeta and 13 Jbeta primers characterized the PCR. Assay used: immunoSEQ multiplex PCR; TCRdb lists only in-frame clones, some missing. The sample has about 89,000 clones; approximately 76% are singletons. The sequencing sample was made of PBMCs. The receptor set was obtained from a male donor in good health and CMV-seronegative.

CDR3 loop: CASSRDRVNGAEAFF. CDR3 DNA sequence: TGTGCCAGCAGCCGGGACAGGGTCAATGGCGCTGAAGCTTTCTTT. This chain joins TRBV6-1 and TRBJ1-1; 9 bases are shared with TRBD1. The germline V gene encodes CDR1 MNHNS and CDR2 SASEGT. CDR3 length equals 15 residues. V trimming: 6 bases; J trimming: 6 bases; junction bases outside the gene matches: 11.

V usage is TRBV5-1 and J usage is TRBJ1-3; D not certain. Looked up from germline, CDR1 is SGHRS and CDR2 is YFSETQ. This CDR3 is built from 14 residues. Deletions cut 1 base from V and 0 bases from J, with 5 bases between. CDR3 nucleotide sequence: TGCGCCAGCAGCTTGAGCATCTCTGGAAACACCATATATTTT. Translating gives CASSLSISGNTIYF.

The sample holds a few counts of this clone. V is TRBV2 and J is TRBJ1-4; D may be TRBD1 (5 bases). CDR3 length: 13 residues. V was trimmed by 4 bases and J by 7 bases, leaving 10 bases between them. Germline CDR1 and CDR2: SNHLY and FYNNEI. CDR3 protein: CASSAIRAEKLFF. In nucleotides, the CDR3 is TGTGCCAGCAGTGCGATCAGGGCTGAAAAACTGTTTTTT.

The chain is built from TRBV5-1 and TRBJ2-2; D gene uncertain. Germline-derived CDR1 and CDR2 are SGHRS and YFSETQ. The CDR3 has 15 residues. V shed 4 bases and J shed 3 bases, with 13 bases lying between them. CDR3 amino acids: CASSAHSGYTGELFF. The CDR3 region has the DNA TGCGCCAGCAGCGCCCACAGTGGTTACACCGGGGAGCTGTTTTTT.

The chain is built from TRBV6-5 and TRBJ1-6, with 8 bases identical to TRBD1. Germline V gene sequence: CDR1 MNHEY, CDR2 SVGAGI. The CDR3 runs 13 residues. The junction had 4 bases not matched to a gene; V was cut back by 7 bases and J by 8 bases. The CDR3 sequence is CASKPGQDSPLHF. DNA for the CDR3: TGTGCCAGCAAACCGGGACAGGATTCACCCCTCCACTTT.

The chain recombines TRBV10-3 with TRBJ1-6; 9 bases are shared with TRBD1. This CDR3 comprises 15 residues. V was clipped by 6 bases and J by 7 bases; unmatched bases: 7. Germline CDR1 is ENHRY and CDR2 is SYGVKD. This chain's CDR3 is CAIRAGTGPNSPLHF. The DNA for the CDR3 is TGTGCCATCAGGGCCGGGACAGGGCCCAATTCACCCCTCCACTTT.

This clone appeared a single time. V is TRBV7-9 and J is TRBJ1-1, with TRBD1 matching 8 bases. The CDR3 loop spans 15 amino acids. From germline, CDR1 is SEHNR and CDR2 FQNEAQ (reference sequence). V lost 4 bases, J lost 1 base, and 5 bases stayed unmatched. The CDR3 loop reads CASSSGGIRNTEAFF. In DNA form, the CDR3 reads TGTGCCAGCAGCTCAGGGGGCATTCGGAACACTGAAGCTTTCTTT.

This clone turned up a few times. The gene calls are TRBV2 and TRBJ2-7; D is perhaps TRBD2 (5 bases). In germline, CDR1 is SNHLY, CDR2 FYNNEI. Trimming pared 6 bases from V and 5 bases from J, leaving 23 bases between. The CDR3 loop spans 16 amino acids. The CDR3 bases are TGTGCCAGCAGGAGAGGGTCGGGCAGACTGATAGACGAGCAGTACTTC. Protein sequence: CASRRGSGRLIDEQYF.

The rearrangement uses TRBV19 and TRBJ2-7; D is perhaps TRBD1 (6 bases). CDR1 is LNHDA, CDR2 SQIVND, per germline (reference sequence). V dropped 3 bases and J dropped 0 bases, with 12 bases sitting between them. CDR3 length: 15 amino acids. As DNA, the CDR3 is TGTGCCAGTAGTATGGGAAGACAGGCCTCCTACGAGCAGTACTTC. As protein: CASSMGRQASYEQYF.